Each of the 25 T cell receptor beta chains below was sequenced from the same sample in a study of T cells in Graves' hyperthyroidism and ophthalmopathy. RNA transcripts gave rise to amplified TCR beta CDR3 regions. First-round RT-PCR with HTBI primers amplified the TCR CDR3 region. TCRdb reanalysed the multiplex PCR reads using MiXCR and keeps one entry per CDR3 protein. The sample yields 100,000 to 130,000 distinct CDR3 sequences, 16% seen once. The sequenced material came from blood. These receptor sequences come from a woman in her forties or fifties with Graves' hyperthyroidism.

At least ten counts were recorded for this clonotype. This sequence joins TRBV20-1 and TRBJ1-5; a weak D match, TRBD1 (5 bases). CDR3 length: 13 residues. Germline CDR1 DFQATT, CDR2 SNEGSKA (reference sequence). The germline V and J ends were trimmed by 6 bases and 5 bases, with 14 bases remaining between them. CDR3 nucleotides: TGCAGTGCCACTGAACAGGCTGATCAGCCCCAGCATTTT. Translating gives CSATEQADQPQHF.

This clonotype has at least ten counts. The genes are TRBV20-1 and TRBJ2-1; D is possibly TRBD1 (6 bases). V lost 2 bases and J lost 5, with 13 bases in between. The germline V gene encodes CDR1 DFQATT and CDR2 SNEGSKA (reference sequence). CDR3 length: 14 residues. The CDR3 coding sequence is TGCAGTGCTAGATTGGACAGTAGTCACAATGAGCAGTTCTTC. This codes for CSARLDSSHNEQFF.

This clonotype was counted many times. The chain employs TRBV7-9 and TRBJ2-3; possibly TRBD2 for D (6 bases). Between the trimmed V and J ends, which lost 3 bases and 5 bases, there was a span of 18 bases. From germline, CDR1 is SEHNR and CDR2 FQNEAQ (reference sequence). CDR3 length: 16 amino acids. The CDR3 DNA sequence: TGTGCCAGCAGCTTTAGTCCGAGGGCGGGGCAAGATACGCAGTATTTT. It translates to CASSFSPRAGQDTQYF.

This sequence joins TRBV2 and TRBJ2-7; D is unclear. Germline lookup yields CDR1 SNHLY and CDR2 FYNNEI. The CDR3 spans 12 residues. V was clipped by 6 bases and J by 3 bases, with 9 bases between them. CDR3 sequence: CASSLYRYEQYF. The CDR3 bases are TGTGCCAGCAGCCTCTACCGCTACGAGCAGTACTTC.

This clonotype was observed at least ten times. The rearrangement joins TRBV5-6 to TRBJ1-1; TRBD1 matches at 7 bases. The CDR3 is 16 residues long. V was pared by 4 bases and J by 3 bases, with 12 bases of the junction left unmatched. The germline V gene encodes CDR1 SGHDT and CDR2 YYEEEE. CDR3 sequence reads: CASSPSTGLPDTEAFF. The DNA of the CDR3 is TGTGCCAGCAGCCCGTCGACAGGGCTCCCGGACACTGAAGCTTTCTTT.

This clonotype was found many times. The J gene is TRBJ2-1, the V gene TRBV6-5; D may be TRBD2 (6 bases). CDR3 length: 13 residues. V was pared by 3 bases and J by 9 bases, with 12 bases between. The germline gives CDR1 MNHEY, CDR2 SVGAGI. CDR3 protein: CASSYVAEGEQFF. CDR3 in DNA: TGTGCCAGCAGTTATGTGGCGGAGGGTGAGCAGTTCTTC.

This clonotype has at least ten counts. V usage is TRBV6-1 and J usage is TRBJ2-1, with 9 bases matching TRBD2. With 6 bases clipped from V and 8 bases from J, the junction kept 17 bases outside the gene matches. The CDR3 has 17 residues. CDR1 and CDR2 (germline): MNHNS, SASEGT. In nucleotides, the CDR3 is TGTGCCAGCAGCTTTACCGGGACTAGCAGAGTTGGATATGAGCAGTTCTTC. Translating it yields CASSFTGTSRVGYEQFF.

This clonotype appeared many times. The rearrangement joins TRBV6-1 to TRBJ1-4; 12 bases line up with TRBD1. The CDR3 length is 15 residues. V gave up 5 bases and J gave up 7 bases; unmatched junction bases: 5. CDR1 is MNHNS and CDR2 is SASEGT in the germline V gene. DNA for the CDR3: TGTGCCAGCAGTTACCAGGGACAGGGGGCTGAAAAACTGTTTTTT. Translating gives CASSYQGQGAEKLFF.

The genes are TRBV11-2 and TRBJ2-1; TRBD2 agrees at 7 bases. The CDR3 length is 16 residues. With 1 base clipped from V and 6 bases from J, the junction kept 9 bases outside the gene matches. Germline lookup yields CDR1 SGHAT and CDR2 FQNNGV. For the CDR3, the DNA is TGTGCCAGCAGCTTAGGACTAGCATTAAGAGGCAATGAGCAGTTCTTC. It is translated as CASSLGLALRGNEQFF.

This clonotype was seen many times. The chain couples TRBV4-2 to TRBJ2-3; 7 bases line up with TRBD1. CDR3 length: 16 residues. Germline V gene lookup returns CDR1 LGHNA and CDR2 YNFKEQ. V was pared by 4 bases and J by 4 bases, with 11 bases of the junction left unmatched. The CDR3 DNA follows: TGTGCCAGCAGCCTAAGGGACAGAAGGGCCCCAGATACGCAGTATTTT. It codes for CASSLRDRRAPDTQYF.

The sample holds many counts of this clonotype. V and J are TRBV5-1 and TRBJ1-4; D perhaps matches TRBD1 (6 bases). Trimming removed 3 bases from V and 5 bases from J, with 17 bases in between. The CDR3 length is 16 residues. CDR1 SGHRS and CDR2 YFSETQ come from the germline V gene. The CDR3 sequence is CASSSASGTINEKLFF. CDR3 bases: TGCGCCAGCAGCTCGGCCTCCGGGACAATAAATGAAAAACTGTTTTTT.

In its sample, this clonotype was seen many times. The junction departs from germline at one end; a sequencing error may be responsible. CDR3 sequence: CSASLPHAGGGTNTQYF. CDR3 sequence (DNA): TGCAGTGCTAGTCTACCCCACGCAGGGGGAGGCACAAATACGCAGTATTTT. The chain couples TRBV20-1 to TRBJ2-3; possibly TRBD1 for D (7 bases). This CDR3 has 17 residues. Germline V gene data show CDR1 as DFQATT and CDR2 as SNEGSKA (reference sequence).

This clonotype was counted many times. The rearrangement links TRBV7-9 to TRBJ2-7, with 7 bases fitting TRBD1. Germline trimming cut 8 bases from V and 3 bases from J; bases unmatched to any gene: 10. The V gene's germline CDR1 is SEHNR and CDR2 FQNEAQ (reference sequence). This CDR3 comprises 14 residues. This CDR3 reads CASVPGTAFYEQYF. CDR3 nucleotides: TGTGCCAGCGTCCCCGGGACAGCTTTCTACGAGCAGTACTTC.

This clonotype was recorded at least ten times. The rearrangement links TRBV2 to TRBJ1-1; D is uncertain. Per the germline V gene, CDR1 is SNHLY and CDR2 is FYNNEI. V lost 8 bases and J 1 base, leaving 5 bases between the germline ends. The CDR3 is made up of 11 amino acids. The CDR3 is CASLQNTEAFF. As DNA, the CDR3 is TGTGCCAGCTTACAGAACACTGAAGCTTTCTTT.

This clonotype was observed many times. The CDR3 DNA is TGTGCCAGCAGCTTCTCTGGGGCCAACGTCCTGACTTTC. Encoded protein: CASSFSGANVLTF. The chain combines TRBV28 with TRBJ2-6; no reliable D call. In germline, CDR1 is MDHEN, CDR2 SYDVKM. The CDR3 covers 13 residues. V was pared by 6 bases and J by 0 bases, with 3 bases between.

This rearrangement joins TRBV5-1 to TRBJ1-2; the D is unclear. Germline assignment: CDR1 SGHRS and CDR2 YFSETQ. This CDR3 is built from 12 residues. Deletions cut 4 bases from V and 4 bases from J, with 8 bases between. The CDR3 nucleotides are TGCGCCAGCAGCCCCGGGGTCTATGGCTACACCTTC. Protein sequence: CASSPGVYGYTF.

This clonotype was found a few times. The CDR3 region is CSVEGWGLAGKSTDTQYF. CDR3 DNA sequence: TGCAGCGTTGAAGGTTGGGGACTAGCGGGGAAATCCACAGATACGCAGTATTTT. J is TRBJ2-3 and V is TRBV29-1; 13 nucleotides match TRBD2. Germline CDR1 and CDR2: SQVTM and ANQGSEA. Trimming cost V 1 base and J 2 bases; bases outside gene matches: 9. The CDR3 extends over 18 amino acids.

At least ten counts were recorded for this clonotype. The gene calls are TRBV19 and TRBJ1-2, with TRBD1 matching over 7 bases. CDR1 is LNHDA, CDR2 SQIVND, per germline (reference sequence). Losses at the gene ends were 5 bases for V and 3 bases for J; bases not matched to a gene: 6. This CDR3 is built from 14 residues. CDR3 residues: CASSFAGTDYGYTF. CDR3 sequence (DNA): TGTGCCAGTAGTTTCGCCGGGACAGACTATGGCTACACCTTC.

The chain is built from TRBV6-2 or TRBV6-3 and TRBJ2-1; D may be TRBD2 (7 bases). V shed 6 bases and J shed 8 bases, with 20 bases lying between them. This CDR3 comprises 15 residues. The germline V gene has CDR1 MNHEY and CDR2 SVGEGT. For the CDR3, the DNA is TGTGCCAGCAGCTTTGAGCAGGGAGGGGGATATGAGCAGTTCTTC. This encodes CASSFEQGGGYEQFF.

This clonotype appeared many times. The chain recombines TRBV27 with TRBJ1-1, with D tentatively TRBD1 (5 bases). The germline gives CDR1 MNHEY, CDR2 SMNVEV (reference sequence). The CDR3 extends over 14 amino acids. V shed 6 bases and J shed 4 bases, with 15 bases lying between them. The CDR3 region is CASSLQGRVTEAFF. In DNA, the CDR3 is TGTGCCAGCAGCCTTCAGGGAAGGGTCACTGAAGCTTTCTTT.

This clonotype was observed many times. The chain combines TRBV30 with TRBJ1-4; D may be TRBD1 (5 bases). Trimming left V 6 bases short and J 7 bases short, with 15 bases between. Per germline, CDR1 GTSNPN and CDR2 SVGIG (reference sequence). The CDR3 is 13 amino acids. CDR3 DNA: TGTGCCTGCGATTCGGGGGAGAGTGAAAAACTGTTTTTT. Residues: CACDSGESEKLFF.

This clonotype was seen ten or more times. This chain uses TRBV20-1 with TRBJ1-6, with D tentatively TRBD1 (5 bases). Germline V gives CDR1 DFQATT, CDR2 SNEGSKA (reference sequence). V was cut by 3 bases and J by 10 bases, with 13 bases left in between. The CDR3 consists of 13 residues. The CDR3 coding sequence is TGCAGTGCTAGCGAGGGGAACAGGTCACCCCTCCACTTT. Translation: CSASEGNRSPLHF.

This clonotype was seen many times. The rearrangement links TRBV30 to TRBJ2-7; D is unclear. The germline CDR1 and CDR2 sequences are GTSNPN and SVGIG (reference sequence). CDR3 length: 14 amino acids. Trimming removed 5 bases at V and 0 bases at J, with 14 bases between. In nucleotides, the CDR3 is TGTGCCTGGGCCGGTTTTGAAAGCTCCTACGAGCAGTACTTC. Its protein is CAWAGFESSYEQYF.

Many counts were recorded for this clonotype. The rearrangement uses TRBV28 and TRBJ2-5; 9 bases line up with TRBD2. CDR3 size: 15 residues. With 5 bases clipped from V and 0 bases from J, the junction kept 4 bases outside the gene matches. Germline values: CDR1 MDHEN, CDR2 SYDVKM. DNA for the CDR3: TGTGCCAGCAGTCCAGGACTAGCGTACCAAGAGACCCAGTACTTC. Translated, it gives CASSPGLAYQETQYF.

This clonotype was found a few times. The rearrangement joins TRBV12-3 or TRBV12-4 to TRBJ1-5, with D perhaps TRBD1 (6 bases). V was cut by 5 bases and J by 5 bases, with 16 bases left in between. The CDR3 covers 15 residues. CDR3 residues: CASSLMPGGHQPQHF. The CDR3 DNA sequence: TGTGCCAGCAGTCTCATGCCGGGGGGCCATCAGCCCCAGCATTTT.